Listed below are T cell receptor beta chains from one sample, sequenced in a study of cytomegalovirus exposure and HLA in healthy donors. The table came from immunoSEQ multiplex PCR; TCRdb's copy has only in-frame clones and leaves some out. This sample has approximately 150,000 clones, with roughly 87% found just once. The sample was PBMCs. The receptor set was obtained from a woman aged 40 to 50 in good health and CMV-seronegative. Each CDR3 is given with its conserved first and last residue. Each record gives: clone size, D gene, V gene, J gene, CDR3 protein, CDR3 DNA. D genes are given only for firm matches. Some rows have no size entry. The others give once, few or many, or a class for an expanded clone.

clone_size: NA
d_call: NA
v_call: TRBV27
j_call: TRBJ1-4
cdr3_aa: CASSFYRGANEKLFF
cdr3_nt: TGTGCCAGCAGTTTCTACCGGGGGGCTAATGAAAAACTGTTTTTT

clone_size: once
d_call: NA
v_call: TRBV7-9
j_call: TRBJ2-1
cdr3_aa: CASSLGGDEQFF
cdr3_nt: TGTGCCAGCAGCCTCGGCGGGGATGAGCAGTTCTTC

clone_size: NA
d_call: TRBD1
v_call: TRBV2
j_call: TRBJ2-7
cdr3_aa: CASRVQQGPYEQYF
cdr3_nt: TGTGCCAGCAGAGTCCAACAGGGGCCTTACGAGCAGTACTTC

clone_size: NA
d_call: NA
v_call: TRBV6-1
j_call: TRBJ1-5
cdr3_aa: CASSTVGGGNQPQHF
cdr3_nt: TGTGCCAGCAGCACAGTGGGAGGGGGTAATCAGCCCCAGCATTTT

clone_size: NA
d_call: TRBD1
v_call: TRBV5-1
j_call: TRBJ2-5
cdr3_aa: CASSLGTGQETQYF
cdr3_nt: TGCGCCAGCAGCCTAGGGACAGGGCAAGAGACCCAGTACTTC

clone_size: NA
d_call: NA
v_call: TRBV2
j_call: TRBJ2-3
cdr3_aa: CASFRDTTDTQYF
cdr3_nt: TGTGCCAGCTTCCGGGACACCACAGATACGCAGTATTTT

clone_size: NA
d_call: NA
v_call: TRBV4-3
j_call: TRBJ2-3
cdr3_aa: CASSQYGGDTQYF
cdr3_nt: TGCGCCAGCAGCCAGTACGGAGGAGATACGCAGTATTTT

clone_size: NA
d_call: TRBD2
v_call: TRBV28
j_call: TRBJ2-1
cdr3_aa: CASSYAGVPFF
cdr3_nt: TGTGCCAGCAGTTACGCGGGAGTCCCCTTCTTC

clone_size: NA
d_call: TRBD2
v_call: TRBV7-9
j_call: TRBJ2-1
cdr3_aa: CASSLRLAQGDEQFF
cdr3_nt: TGTGCCAGCAGCCTAAGACTAGCTCAGGGTGATGAGCAGTTCTTC

clone_size: NA
d_call: TRBD1
v_call: TRBV5-1
j_call: TRBJ1-3
cdr3_aa: CASSPRMSDRVSGNTIYF
cdr3_nt: TGCGCCAGCAGCCCGAGGATGTCGGACAGGGTTTCTGGAAACACCATATATTTT

clone_size: NA
d_call: TRBD1
v_call: TRBV28
j_call: TRBJ2-2
cdr3_aa: CASSLGGQGFYTGELFF
cdr3_nt: TGTGCCAGCAGTTTAGGGGGACAGGGCTTTTACACCGGGGAGCTGTTTTTT

clone_size: few
d_call: TRBD1
v_call: TRBV18
j_call: TRBJ1-4
cdr3_aa: CASSLGQGGNEKLFF
cdr3_nt: TGTGCCAGCTCCCTCGGACAGGGCGGGAATGAAAAACTGTTTTTT

clone_size: NA
d_call: NA
v_call: TRBV27
j_call: TRBJ2-1
cdr3_aa: CASGDIPSPWDEQFF
cdr3_nt: TGTGCCAGCGGGGACATTCCCTCTCCCTGGGATGAGCAGTTCTTC

clone_size: NA
d_call: TRBD2
v_call: TRBV28
j_call: TRBJ2-3
cdr3_aa: CASSPTGAGADTQYF
cdr3_nt: TGTGCCAGCAGTCCCACCGGGGCGGGAGCAGATACGCAGTATTTT

clone_size: NA
d_call: NA
v_call: TRBV11-2
j_call: TRBJ2-7
cdr3_aa: CASSPYGGHIGYEQYF
cdr3_nt: TGTGCCAGCAGCCCCTATGGCGGCCATATCGGCTACGAGCAGTACTTC

clone_size: NA
d_call: TRBD2
v_call: TRBV14
j_call: TRBJ2-1
cdr3_aa: CASSHRGLAGDYEQFF
cdr3_nt: TGTGCCAGCAGCCATCGGGGACTAGCGGGAGATTATGAGCAGTTCTTC

clone_size: few
d_call: TRBD2
v_call: TRBV2
j_call: TRBJ2-7
cdr3_aa: CASIEGRDPPYEQYF
cdr3_nt: TGTGCCAGCATCGAGGGGAGGGACCCACCCTACGAGCAGTACTTC

clone_size: NA
d_call: TRBD2
v_call: TRBV5-4
j_call: TRBJ2-3
cdr3_aa: CASSSTSFTDTQYF
cdr3_nt: TGTGCCAGCAGCTCGACTAGCTTCACAGATACGCAGTATTTT

clone_size: NA
d_call: NA
v_call: TRBV14
j_call: TRBJ2-1
cdr3_aa: CASSQDRRLAGREQFF
cdr3_nt: TGTGCCAGCAGCCAAGATCGCCGGCTAGCTGGACGGGAGCAGTTCTTC

clone_size: NA
d_call: TRBD1
v_call: TRBV29-1
j_call: TRBJ2-2
cdr3_aa: CSVKRDSNTGELFF
cdr3_nt: TGCAGCGTAAAACGGGACAGCAACACCGGGGAGCTGTTTTTT

clone_size: NA
d_call: TRBD1
v_call: TRBV7-8
j_call: TRBJ1-5
cdr3_aa: CASSTSIGTGNQPQHF
cdr3_nt: TGTGCCAGCAGCACCAGCATCGGGACAGGAAATCAGCCCCAGCATTTT

clone_size: NA
d_call: NA
v_call: TRBV28
j_call: TRBJ2-4
cdr3_aa: CASSEAPRDKNIQYF
cdr3_nt: TGTGCCAGCAGCGAGGCCCCCAGGGACAAAAACATTCAGTACTTC

clone_size: NA
d_call: TRBD1
v_call: TRBV9
j_call: TRBJ2-1
cdr3_aa: CASSVDRLNEQFF
cdr3_nt: TGTGCCAGCAGCGTGGACAGGCTCAATGAGCAGTTCTTC

clone_size: NA
d_call: NA
v_call: TRBV2
j_call: TRBJ1-3
cdr3_aa: CASRVSHQAGNTIYF
cdr3_nt: TGTGCCAGCAGAGTATCGCATCAGGCTGGAAACACCATATATTTT

clone_size: NA
d_call: NA
v_call: TRBV5-1
j_call: TRBJ2-3
cdr3_aa: CASSFADREEWDTQYF
cdr3_nt: TGCGCCAGCAGCTTCGCCGACAGGGAGGAGTGGGATACGCAGTATTTT

clone_size: NA
d_call: TRBD1
v_call: TRBV11-1
j_call: TRBJ2-5
cdr3_aa: CASSWGTGGLGETQYF
cdr3_nt: TGTGCCAGCAGCTGGGGGACAGGGGGTTTAGGAGAGACCCAGTACTTC